These 18 T cell receptor beta chains came from one sample sequenced in a study of blood T cell repertoires in COVID-19. Here immunoSEQ multiplex PCR was the method, and the copy in TCRdb shows in-frame clones only, minus some. Seen here are fewer than 300,000 clones, approximately 85% observed once, and the top ten hold roughly 13%. What was sequenced was peripheral blood. The source is a human donor in a cohort sampled during active COVID-19.

This chain connects TRBV7-2 to TRBJ1-2; TRBD1 is a possible D gene (6 bases). This CDR3 comprises 16 residues. Germline CDR1 and CDR2: SGHTA and FQGNSA. Trimming shortened V by 0 bases and J by 8 bases, and 19 bases separated the two germline ends. The CDR3 DNA reads TGTGCCAGCAGCTTAGCTCCACAGGGACGCGCTGGCGGCTACACCTTC. It is translated as CASSLAPQGRAGGYTF.

This chain uses TRBV10-2 with TRBJ2-7; maybe TRBD1 (6 bases). CDR3 length: 15 amino acids. CDR1 is WSHSY, CDR2 SAAADI, per germline. The V end lost 4 bases, the J end lost 0 bases, and 13 bases lay between the germline ends. The CDR3 loop reads CASSGFGTSSYEQYF. CDR3 nucleotides: TGCGCCAGCAGTGGCTTCGGGACATCCTCCTACGAGCAGTACTTC.

Points on this clone: At one boundary the junction diverges from the germline segment, which might be a read error. This chain links TRBV15 with TRBJ1-1, with D perhaps TRBD1 (5 bases). This CDR3 comprises 12 residues. Per the germline V gene, CDR1 is LNHNV and CDR2 is YYDKDF (reference sequence). The CDR3 region has the DNA TGTGCCACCAGCAGGGGGGGGACTGGAGCTTTCTTT. This encodes CATSRGGTGAFF. The full variable domain, completed using reference TRBV15 and TRBJ1-1, is DAMVIQNPRYQVTQFGKPVTLSCSQTLNHNVMYWYQQKSSQAPKLLFHYYDKDFNNEADTPDNFQSRRPNTSFCFLDIRSPGLGDTAMYLCATSRGGTGAFFGQGTRLTVV.

About this clone: Other DNA variants within this sample encode the same CDR3. The V and J genes are TRBV7-2 and TRBJ1-2; possible D gene TRBD1, 6 bases. Germline-derived CDR1 and CDR2 are SGHTA and FQGNSA. The CDR3 totals 13 residues. The germline V and J ends were trimmed by 6 bases and 7 bases, with 15 bases remaining between them. The CDR3 nucleotides are TGTGCCAGCAGTCTACAGGGTTTAGGTGGCTACACCTTC. It encodes CASSLQGLGGYTF.

The chain joins TRBV7-9 to TRBJ2-1, with D possibly matching TRBD1 (6 bases). Trimming shortened V by 3 bases and J by 7 bases, and 16 bases separated the two germline ends. In germline, CDR1 is SEHNR, CDR2 FQNEAQ (reference sequence). The CDR3 totals 15 residues. The CDR3 DNA reads TGTGCCAGCAGCTTTCCGGGACATGGTAAGAATGAGCAGTTCTTC. It is translated as CASSFPGHGKNEQFF.

The table lists this clone with a few counts. V usage is TRBV5-6 and J usage is TRBJ2-7, with 7 bases matching TRBD1. This CDR3 is built from 14 residues. The junction had 10 bases not matched to a gene; V was cut back by 5 bases and J by 5 bases. Germline V gene lookup returns CDR1 SGHDT and CDR2 YYEEEE. CDR3 bases: TGTGCCAGCAGAATTTACAGGGGAATCAACGAGCAGTACTTC. Encoded protein: CASRIYRGINEQYF.

The V call is TRBV10-1, the J call TRBJ2-7; the match to TRBD2 covers 7 bases. This CDR3 spans 13 amino acids. Per germline, CDR1 WNHNN and CDR2 SYGVQD (reference sequence). The junction had 3 bases not matched to a gene; V was cut back by 4 bases and J by 3 bases. The CDR3 protein is CASSGGTNYEQYF. The CDR3 DNA is TGCGCCAGCAGTGGAGGGACTAACTACGAGCAGTACTTC.

The chain is built from TRBV15 and TRBJ2-1, with D unresolved. The V end lost 1 base, the J end lost 4 bases, and 8 bases lay between the germline ends. The germline V gene has CDR1 LNHNV and CDR2 YYDKDF (reference sequence). The CDR3 runs 14 residues. CDR3 in DNA: TGTGCCACCAGCAGAGCTCGGGTTTACAATGAGCAGTTCTTC. Residues: CATSRARVYNEQFF.

In this sample, this clone turned up once. The chain is built from TRBV24-1 and TRBJ2-1, with D possibly being TRBD2 (5 bases). This CDR3 contains 16 residues. Germline CDR1 is KGHDR and CDR2 is SFDVKD. Trimming took 2 bases from V and 1 from J, leaving 11 bases between them. The CDR3 is CATSDSGVESYNEQFF. CDR3 nucleotide sequence: TGTGCCACCAGTGATTCCGGGGTAGAGTCCTACAATGAGCAGTTCTTC.

The J gene is TRBJ2-3, the V gene TRBV10-1; no reliable D call. Germline-derived CDR1 and CDR2 are WNHNN and SYGVQD (reference sequence). Trimming pared 4 bases from V and 6 bases from J, leaving 14 bases between. This CDR3 contains 14 residues. The CDR3 region is CASSVRSTADTQYF. The DNA of the CDR3 is TGCGCCAGCAGTGTCAGGTCGACGGCGGATACGCAGTATTTT.

The chain couples TRBV1 to TRBJ2-5; whether TRBD2, the table's D call, matches the DNA was not checked. TRBV1 is listed as a pseudogene. The CDR3 is 17 amino acids. CDR3 loop: CTSSPPMGGIGEETQYF. The CDR3 nucleotides are TGCACCAGCAGCCCCCCAATGGGAGGCATTGGGGAGGAGACCCAGTACTTC.

The chain links TRBV19 to TRBJ1-1, with D unclear. Germline V gene data show CDR1 as LNHDA and CDR2 as SQIVND (reference sequence). The CDR3 is 14 residues long. V shed 3 bases and J shed 1 base, with 9 bases lying between them. The CDR3 DNA is TGTGCCAGTAGTATGAGGTACGGGAACACTGAAGCTTTCTTT. Translating gives CASSMRYGNTEAFF.

The chain employs TRBV6-4 and TRBJ2-5; 11 nucleotides agree with TRBD2. The V and J ends lost 5 bases and 1 base, in that order; junction bases with no gene match: 9. Germline V gene sequence: CDR1 MRHNA, CDR2 SNTAGT. The CDR3 consists of 17 residues. CDR3 protein: CASSPQPGTSGQETQYF. The CDR3 region has the DNA TGTGCCAGCAGTCCCCAACCCGGGACTAGCGGCCAAGAGACCCAGTACTTC.

The V gene is TRBV9, the J gene TRBJ1-2; TRBD1 might be the D (6 bases). Trimming shortened V by 0 bases and J by 8 bases, and 11 bases separated the two germline ends. The CDR3 loop spans 13 amino acids. Germline V gene sequence: CDR1 SGDLS, CDR2 YYNGEE. CDR3 bases: TGTGCCAGCAGCGTAGAGGGGGTGAGAGGCTACACCTTC. Protein sequence: CASSVEGVRGYTF.

This clone was detected only a few times. J is TRBJ1-2 and V is TRBV6-6, with 7 bases that match TRBD1. V was clipped by 2 bases and J by 8 bases; unmatched bases: 5. Germline CDR1 is MNHNY and CDR2 is SVGAGI (reference sequence). CDR3 length equals 13 residues. The CDR3 sequence is CASSYGTAFGYTF. The CDR3 bases are TGTGCCAGCAGTTACGGGACAGCTTTCGGCTACACCTTC.

The chain employs TRBV19 and TRBJ2-7; 9 bases line up with TRBD2. The CDR3 covers 15 residues. The germline CDR1 and CDR2 sequences are LNHDA and SQIVND (reference sequence). V gave up 5 bases and J gave up 3 bases; unmatched junction bases: 8. CDR3: CASSSARTSVYEQYF. CDR3 nucleotide sequence: TGTGCCAGTAGTTCAGCCCGGACTAGCGTCTACGAGCAGTACTTC.

CDR3 sequence reads: CASSVQGLAYNEQFF. The CDR3 DNA reads as TGTGCCAGCAGCGTGCAGGGGCTAGCCTACAATGAGCAGTTCTTC. This chain connects TRBV9 to TRBJ2-1, with D possibly matching TRBD1 (6 bases). This CDR3 contains 15 residues. From germline, CDR1 is SGDLS and CDR2 YYNGEE. Trimming pared 2 bases from V and 2 bases from J, leaving 11 bases between.

The chain is built from TRBV28 and TRBJ2-1; 8 nucleotides line up with TRBD2. V trimming: 3 bases; J trimming: 7 bases; junction bases outside the gene matches: 5. This CDR3 comprises 14 residues. CDR1 is MDHEN, CDR2 SYDVKM, per germline. The CDR3 nucleotides read TGTGCCAGCAGTTTTAGCGGGAAGGTAAATGAGCAGTTCTTC. Translated, it gives CASSFSGKVNEQFF.